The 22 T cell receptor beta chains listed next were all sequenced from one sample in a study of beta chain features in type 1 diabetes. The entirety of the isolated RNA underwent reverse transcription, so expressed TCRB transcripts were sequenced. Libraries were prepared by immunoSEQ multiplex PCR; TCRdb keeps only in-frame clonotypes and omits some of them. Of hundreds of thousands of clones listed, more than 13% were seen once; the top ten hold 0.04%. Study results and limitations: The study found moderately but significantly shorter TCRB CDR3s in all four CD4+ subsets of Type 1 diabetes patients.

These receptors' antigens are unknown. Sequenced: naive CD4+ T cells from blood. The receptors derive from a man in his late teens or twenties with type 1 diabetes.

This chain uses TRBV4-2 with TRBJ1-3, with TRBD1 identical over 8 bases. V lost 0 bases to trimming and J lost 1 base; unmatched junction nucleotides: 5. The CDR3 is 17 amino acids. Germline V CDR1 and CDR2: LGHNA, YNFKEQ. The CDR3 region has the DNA TGTGCCAGCAGCCAAGATGAAACAGGGGGGTCTGGAAACACCATATATTTT. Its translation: CASSQDETGGSGNTIYF.

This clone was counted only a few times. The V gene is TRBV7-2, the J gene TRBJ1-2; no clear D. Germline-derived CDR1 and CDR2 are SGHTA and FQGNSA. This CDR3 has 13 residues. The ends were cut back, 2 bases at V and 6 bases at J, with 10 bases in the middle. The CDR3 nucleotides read TGTGCCAGCAGCTTAATGCAGAACAATGGCTACACCTTC. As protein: CASSLMQNNGYTF.

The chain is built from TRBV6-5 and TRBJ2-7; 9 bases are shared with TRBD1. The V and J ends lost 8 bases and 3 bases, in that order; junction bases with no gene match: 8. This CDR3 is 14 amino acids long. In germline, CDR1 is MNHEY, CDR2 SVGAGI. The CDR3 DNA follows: TGTGCCAGCCGCGGGACAGGGATGTTCTACGAGCAGTACTTC. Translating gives CASRGTGMFYEQYF.

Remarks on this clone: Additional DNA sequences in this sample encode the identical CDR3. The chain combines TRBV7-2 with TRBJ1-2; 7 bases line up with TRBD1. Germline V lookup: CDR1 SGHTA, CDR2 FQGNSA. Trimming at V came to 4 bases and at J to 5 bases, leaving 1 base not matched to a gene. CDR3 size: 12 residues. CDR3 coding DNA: TGTGCCAGCAGCTCAGGGGGTTATGGCTACACCTTC. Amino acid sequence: CASSSGGYGYTF.

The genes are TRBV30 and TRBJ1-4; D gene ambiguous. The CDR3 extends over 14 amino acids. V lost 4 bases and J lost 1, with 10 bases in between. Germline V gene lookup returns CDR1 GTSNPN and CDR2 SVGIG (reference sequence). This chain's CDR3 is CAWTGRGTNEKLFF. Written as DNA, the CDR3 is TGTGCCTGGACCGGACGAGGAACTAATGAAAAACTGTTTTTT.

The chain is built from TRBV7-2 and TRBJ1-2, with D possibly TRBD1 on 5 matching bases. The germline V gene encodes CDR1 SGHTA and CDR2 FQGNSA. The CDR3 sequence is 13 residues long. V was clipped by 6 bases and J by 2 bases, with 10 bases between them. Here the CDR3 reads CASSLDKNYGYTF. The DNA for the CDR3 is TGTGCCAGCAGTTTGGACAAGAACTATGGCTACACCTTC.

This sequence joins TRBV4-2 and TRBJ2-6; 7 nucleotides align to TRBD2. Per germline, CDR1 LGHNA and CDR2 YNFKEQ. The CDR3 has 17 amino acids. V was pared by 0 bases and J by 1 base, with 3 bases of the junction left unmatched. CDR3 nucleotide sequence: TGTGCCAGCAGCCAAGATCGTAGCGGGTCTGGGGCCAACGTCCTGACTTTC. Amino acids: CASSQDRSGSGANVLTF.

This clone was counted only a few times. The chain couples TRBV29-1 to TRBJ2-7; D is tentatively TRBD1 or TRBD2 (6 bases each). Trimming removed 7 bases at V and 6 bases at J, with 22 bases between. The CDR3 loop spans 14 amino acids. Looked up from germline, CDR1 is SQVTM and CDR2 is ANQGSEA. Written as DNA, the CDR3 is TGCAGCGCCTGCCTTAGCGGTGAAGGGGGCGAGCAGTACTTC. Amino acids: CSACLSGEGGEQYF.

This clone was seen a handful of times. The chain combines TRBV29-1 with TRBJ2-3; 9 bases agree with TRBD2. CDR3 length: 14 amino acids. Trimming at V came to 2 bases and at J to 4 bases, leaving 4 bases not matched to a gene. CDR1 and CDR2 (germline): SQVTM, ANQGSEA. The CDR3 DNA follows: TGCAGCGTTGAACCAGCGGGGGGCCCAGATACGCAGTATTTT. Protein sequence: CSVEPAGGPDTQYF.

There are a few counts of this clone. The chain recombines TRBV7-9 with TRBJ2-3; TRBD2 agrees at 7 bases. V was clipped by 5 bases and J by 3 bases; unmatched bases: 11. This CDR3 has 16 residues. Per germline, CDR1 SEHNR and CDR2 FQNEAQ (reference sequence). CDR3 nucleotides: TGTGCCAGCAGCCTTGGGTGGGGACTAAGGACAGATACGCAGTATTTT. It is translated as CASSLGWGLRTDTQYF.

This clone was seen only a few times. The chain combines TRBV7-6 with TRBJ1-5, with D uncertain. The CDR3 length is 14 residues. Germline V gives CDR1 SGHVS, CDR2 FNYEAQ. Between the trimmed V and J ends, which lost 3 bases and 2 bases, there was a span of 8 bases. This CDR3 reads CASSFGPGNQPQHF. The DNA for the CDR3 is TGTGCCAGCAGCTTTGGGCCTGGCAATCAGCCCCAGCATTTT.

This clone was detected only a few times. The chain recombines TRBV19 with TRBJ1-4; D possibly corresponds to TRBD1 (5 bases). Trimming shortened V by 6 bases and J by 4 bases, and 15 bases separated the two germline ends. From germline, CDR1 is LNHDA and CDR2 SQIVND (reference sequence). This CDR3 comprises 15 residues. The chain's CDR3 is CASRARDRINEKLFF. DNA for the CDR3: TGTGCCAGTAGGGCCCGGGACCGCATTAATGAAAAACTGTTTTTT.

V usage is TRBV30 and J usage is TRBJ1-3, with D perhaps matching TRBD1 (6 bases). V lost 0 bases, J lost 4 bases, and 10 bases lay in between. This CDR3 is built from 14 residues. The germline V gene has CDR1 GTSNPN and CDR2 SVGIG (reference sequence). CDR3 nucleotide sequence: TGTGCCTGGAGTGTGGGGGGCACCGGAAACACCATATATTTT. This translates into CAWSVGGTGNTIYF.

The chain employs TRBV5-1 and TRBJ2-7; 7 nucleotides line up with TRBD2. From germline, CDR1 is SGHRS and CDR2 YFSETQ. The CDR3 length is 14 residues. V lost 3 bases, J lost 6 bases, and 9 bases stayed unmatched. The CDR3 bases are TGCGCCAGCAGCTCCCCCGGGGGGTCGGGCGAGCAGTACTTC. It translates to CASSSPGGSGEQYF.

CDR3 in amino acids: CASSETLDTQYF. The CDR3 DNA sequence: TGTGCCAGCAGTGAAACGCTAGATACGCAGTATTTT. This chain connects TRBV2 to TRBJ2-3; no reliable D call. The CDR3 has 12 amino acids. Looked up from germline, CDR1 is SNHLY and CDR2 is FYNNEI. Trimming removed 2 bases from V and 5 bases from J, with 5 bases in between.

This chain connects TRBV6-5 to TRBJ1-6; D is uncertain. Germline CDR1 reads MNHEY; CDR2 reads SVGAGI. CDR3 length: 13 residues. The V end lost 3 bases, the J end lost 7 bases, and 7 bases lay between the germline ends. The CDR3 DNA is TGTGCCAGCAGTTATCGTGGGAATTCACCCCTCCACTTT. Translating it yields CASSYRGNSPLHF.

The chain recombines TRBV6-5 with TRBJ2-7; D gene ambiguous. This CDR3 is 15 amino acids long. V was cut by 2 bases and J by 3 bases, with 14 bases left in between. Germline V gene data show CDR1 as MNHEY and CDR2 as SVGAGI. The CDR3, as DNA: TGTGCCAGCAGTTACGGGCTTGGGGTAAGCTACGAGCAGTACTTC. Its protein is CASSYGLGVSYEQYF.

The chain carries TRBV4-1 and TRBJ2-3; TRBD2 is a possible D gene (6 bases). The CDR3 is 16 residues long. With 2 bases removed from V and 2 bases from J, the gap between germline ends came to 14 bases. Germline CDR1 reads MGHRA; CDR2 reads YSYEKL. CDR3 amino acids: CASSQRAGKATDTQYF. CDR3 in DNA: TGCGCCAGCAGCCAACGGGCGGGGAAGGCCACAGATACGCAGTATTTT.

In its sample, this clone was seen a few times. The DNA for the CDR3 is TGCGCCAGCACCCGGGGGCCCGAGAGGTTCAATGAGCAGTTCTTC. Translating it yields CASTRGPERFNEQFF. This chain joins TRBV5-1 and TRBJ2-1; D could derive from TRBD1 or TRBD2 (6 bases each). The CDR3 spans 15 residues. V lost 6 bases, J lost 6 bases, and 19 bases lay in between. Germline V gives CDR1 SGHRS, CDR2 YFSETQ.

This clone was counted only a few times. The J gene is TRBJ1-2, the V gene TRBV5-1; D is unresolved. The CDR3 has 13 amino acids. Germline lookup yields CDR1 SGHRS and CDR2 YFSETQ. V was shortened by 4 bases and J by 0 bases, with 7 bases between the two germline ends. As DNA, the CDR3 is TGCGCCAGCAGCGACGGATCTAACTATGGCTACACCTTC. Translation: CASSDGSNYGYTF. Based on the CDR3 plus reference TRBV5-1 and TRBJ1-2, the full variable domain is KAGVTQTPRYLIKTRGQQVTLSCSPISGHRSVSWYQQTPGQGLQFLFEYFSETQRNKGNFPGRFSGRQFSNSRSEMNVSTLELGDSALYLCASSDGSNYGYTFGSGTRLTVV.

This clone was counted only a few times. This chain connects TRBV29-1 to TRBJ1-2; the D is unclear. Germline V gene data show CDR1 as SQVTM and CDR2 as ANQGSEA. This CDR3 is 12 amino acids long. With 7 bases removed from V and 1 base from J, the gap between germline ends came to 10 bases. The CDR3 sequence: CSADGLNYGYTF. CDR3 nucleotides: TGCAGCGCGGACGGTCTTAACTATGGCTACACCTTC.

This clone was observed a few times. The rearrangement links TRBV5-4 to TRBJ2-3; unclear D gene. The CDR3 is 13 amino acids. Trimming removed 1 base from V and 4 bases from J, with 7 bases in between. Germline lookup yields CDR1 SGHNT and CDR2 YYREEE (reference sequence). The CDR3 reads CASSLKVSDTQYF. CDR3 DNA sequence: TGTGCCAGCAGCTTGAAGGTATCAGATACGCAGTATTTT.